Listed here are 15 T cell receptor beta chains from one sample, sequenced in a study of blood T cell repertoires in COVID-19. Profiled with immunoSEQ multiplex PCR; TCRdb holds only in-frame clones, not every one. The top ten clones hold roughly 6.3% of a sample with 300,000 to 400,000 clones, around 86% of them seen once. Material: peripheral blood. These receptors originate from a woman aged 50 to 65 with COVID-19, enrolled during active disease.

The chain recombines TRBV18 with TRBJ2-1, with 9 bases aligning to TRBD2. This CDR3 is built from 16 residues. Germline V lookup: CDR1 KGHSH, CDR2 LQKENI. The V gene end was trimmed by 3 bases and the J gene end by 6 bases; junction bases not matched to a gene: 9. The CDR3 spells CASSPPAGGRANEQFF. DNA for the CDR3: TGTGCCAGCTCACCCCCCGCGGGCGGGAGGGCCAATGAGCAGTTCTTC.

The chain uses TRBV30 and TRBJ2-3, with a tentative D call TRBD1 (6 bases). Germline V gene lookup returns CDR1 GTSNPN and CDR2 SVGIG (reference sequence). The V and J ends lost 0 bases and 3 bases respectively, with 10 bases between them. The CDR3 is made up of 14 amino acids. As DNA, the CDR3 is TGTGCCTGGAGTGTACAAAGGGGGACAGATACGCAGTATTTT. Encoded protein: CAWSVQRGTDTQYF.

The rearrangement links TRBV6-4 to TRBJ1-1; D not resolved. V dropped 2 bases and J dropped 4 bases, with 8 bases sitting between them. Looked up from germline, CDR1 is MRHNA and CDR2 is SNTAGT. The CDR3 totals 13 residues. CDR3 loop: CASSDAEGTEAFF. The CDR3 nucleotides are TGTGCCAGCAGTGACGCCGAGGGCACTGAAGCTTTCTTT.

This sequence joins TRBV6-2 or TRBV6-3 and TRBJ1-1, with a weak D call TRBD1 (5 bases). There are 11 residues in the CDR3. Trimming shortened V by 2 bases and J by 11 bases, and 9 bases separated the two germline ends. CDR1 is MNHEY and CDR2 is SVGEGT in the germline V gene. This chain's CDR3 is CASSYRGKAFF. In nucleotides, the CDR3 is TGTGCCAGCAGTTACCGGGGGAAGGCTTTCTTT.

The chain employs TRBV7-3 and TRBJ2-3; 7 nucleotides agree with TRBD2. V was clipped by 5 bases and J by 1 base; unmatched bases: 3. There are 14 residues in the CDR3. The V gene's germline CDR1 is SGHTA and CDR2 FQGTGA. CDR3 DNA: TGTGCCAGCAGCGAAACTAGCGGCACAGATACGCAGTATTTT. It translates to CASSETSGTDTQYF.

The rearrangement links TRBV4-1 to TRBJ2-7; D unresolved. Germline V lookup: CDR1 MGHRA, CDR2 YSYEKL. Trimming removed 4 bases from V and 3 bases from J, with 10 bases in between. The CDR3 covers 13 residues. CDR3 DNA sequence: TGCGCCAGCAGCCTAACACAGAGCTACGAGCAGTACTTC. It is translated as CASSLTQSYEQYF.

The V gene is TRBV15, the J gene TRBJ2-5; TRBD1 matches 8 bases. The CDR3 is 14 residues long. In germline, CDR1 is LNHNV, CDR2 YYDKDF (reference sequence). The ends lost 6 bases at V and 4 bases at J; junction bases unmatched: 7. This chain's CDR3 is CATSEDRGRETQYF. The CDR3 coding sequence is TGTGCCACCAGTGAAGACAGGGGTAGAGAGACCCAGTACTTC. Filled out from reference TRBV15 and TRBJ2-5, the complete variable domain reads DAMVIQNPRYQVTQFGKPVTLSCSQTLNHNVMYWYQQKSSQAPKLLFHYYDKDFNNEADTPDNFQSRRPNTSFCFLDIRSPGLGDTAMYLCATSEDRGRETQYFGPGTRLLVL.

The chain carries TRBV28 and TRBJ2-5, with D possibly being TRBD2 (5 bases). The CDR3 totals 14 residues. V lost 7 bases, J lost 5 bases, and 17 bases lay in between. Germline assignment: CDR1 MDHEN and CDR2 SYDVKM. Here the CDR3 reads CASTSDGVGETQYF. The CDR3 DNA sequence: TGTGCCAGCACCTCGGACGGGGTCGGGGAGACCCAGTACTTC.

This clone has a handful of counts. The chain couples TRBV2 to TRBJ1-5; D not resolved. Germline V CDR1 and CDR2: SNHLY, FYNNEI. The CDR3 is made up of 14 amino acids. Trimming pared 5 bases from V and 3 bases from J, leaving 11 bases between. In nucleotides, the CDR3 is TGTGCCAGCAGTTACGCCGGGTTCAATCAGCCCCAGCATTTT. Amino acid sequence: CASSYAGFNQPQHF.

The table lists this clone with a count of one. CDR3 in amino acids: CASSYSRQRNTEAFF. Written as DNA, the CDR3 is TGTGCCAGCAGTTACTCCAGACAGAGGAACACTGAAGCTTTCTTT. The chain combines TRBV6-6 with TRBJ1-1; D possibly corresponds to TRBD1 (5 bases). V lost 0 bases to trimming and J lost 1 base, with 9 bases between them. This CDR3 spans 15 amino acids. The germline gives CDR1 MNHNY, CDR2 SVGAGI (reference sequence).

The CDR3 DNA reads as TGTGCCAGCAGCTTAGCGATAACGGGAGGACCCTCCTACAATGAGCAGTTCTTC. Protein sequence: CASSLAITGGPSYNEQFF. The J gene is TRBJ2-1, the V gene TRBV7-2; 7 bases fit TRBD2. Germline V gene lookup returns CDR1 SGHTA and CDR2 FQGNSA. This CDR3 spans 18 amino acids. Trimming cost V 0 bases and J 0 bases; bases outside gene matches: 8.

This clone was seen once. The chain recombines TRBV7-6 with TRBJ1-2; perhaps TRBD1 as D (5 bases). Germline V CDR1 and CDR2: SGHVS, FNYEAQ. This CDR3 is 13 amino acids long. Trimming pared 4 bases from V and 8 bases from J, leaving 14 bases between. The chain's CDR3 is CASSSSWTSGYTF. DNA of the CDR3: TGTGCCAGCAGCTCCTCTTGGACATCGGGCTACACCTTC.

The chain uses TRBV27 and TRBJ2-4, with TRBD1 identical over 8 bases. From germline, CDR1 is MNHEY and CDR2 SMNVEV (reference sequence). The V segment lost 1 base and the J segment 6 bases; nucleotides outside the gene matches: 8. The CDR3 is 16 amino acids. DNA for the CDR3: TGTGCCAGCAGTTTATGGGGGCAGGGGGCAGGAAACATTCAGTACTTC. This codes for CASSLWGQGAGNIQYF.

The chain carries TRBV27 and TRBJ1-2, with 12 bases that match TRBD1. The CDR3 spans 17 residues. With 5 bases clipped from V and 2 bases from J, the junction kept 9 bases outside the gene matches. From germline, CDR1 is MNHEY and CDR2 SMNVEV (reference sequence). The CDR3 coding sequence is TGTGCCAGCAGTCCGGCGGCGGGGACAGGGGGCAACTATGGCTACACCTTC. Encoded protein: CASSPAAGTGGNYGYTF.

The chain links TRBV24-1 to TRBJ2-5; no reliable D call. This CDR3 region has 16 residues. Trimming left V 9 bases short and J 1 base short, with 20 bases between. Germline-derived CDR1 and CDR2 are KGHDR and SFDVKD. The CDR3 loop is CATVSSPLVFQETQYF. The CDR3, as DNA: TGTGCCACCGTCTCCAGCCCCCTAGTCTTCCAAGAGACCCAGTACTTC.